Listed below are T cell receptor beta chains from one sample, sequenced in a study of T cell responses to AZD1222 COVID-19 vaccine. Libraries were prepared by immunoSEQ multiplex PCR; TCRdb keeps only in-frame clonotypes and omits some of them. This sample has about 270,000 clones, with about 94% found just once. The material sequenced was peripheral blood, taken 28 days after the second AZD1222 dose. The receptor source for this set is an adult who received the AZD1222 COVID-19 vaccine. Both conserved end residues are part of each CDR3. A D gene is named only where the DNA matches it firmly. Size values are once, few and many counts, or a class for expanded clones, and some rows have none.

cdr3_aa: CASSEHAGPTDTQYF
cdr3_nt: TGTGCCAGCAGCGAGCACGCGGGCCCCACAGATACGCAGTATTTT
clone_size: .
j_call: TRBJ2-3
d_call: .
v_call: TRBV9

cdr3_aa: CASSPTRGDYGYTF
cdr3_nt: TGTGCCAGCAGCCCCACGAGGGGGGACTATGGCTACACCTTC
clone_size: .
j_call: TRBJ1-2
d_call: .
v_call: TRBV7-6

cdr3_aa: CASSPGFGAKNIQYF
cdr3_nt: TGTGCCAGCTCCCCAGGGTTTGGAGCCAAAAACATTCAGTACTTC
clone_size: .
j_call: TRBJ2-4
d_call: .
v_call: TRBV18

cdr3_aa: CASSLSLAQETQYF
cdr3_nt: TGTGCCAGCAGCTTAAGTCTAGCGCAAGAGACCCAGTACTTC
clone_size: few
j_call: TRBJ2-5
d_call: .
v_call: TRBV11-2

cdr3_aa: CASGTGNYGYTF
cdr3_nt: TGTGCCAGTGGGACAGGCAACTATGGCTACACCTTC
clone_size: .
j_call: TRBJ1-2
d_call: TRBD1
v_call: TRBV19

cdr3_aa: CASGPDGSNQPQHF
cdr3_nt: TGTGCTAGTGGTCCGGACGGTAGCAATCAGCCCCAGCATTTT
clone_size: once
j_call: TRBJ1-5
d_call: .
v_call: TRBV12-5

cdr3_aa: CASSIDRKVSGTGAFNQPQHF
cdr3_nt: TGTGCCAGTAGTATAGATCGTAAGGTGAGCGGGACAGGGGCTTTCAATCAGCCCCAGCATTTT
clone_size: .
j_call: TRBJ1-5
d_call: TRBD1
v_call: TRBV19

cdr3_aa: CASSFRTSGSYEQYF
cdr3_nt: TGTGCCAGCAGCTTCCGGACTAGCGGGAGTTACGAGCAGTACTTC
clone_size: .
j_call: TRBJ2-7
d_call: TRBD2
v_call: TRBV7-8

cdr3_aa: CATWTGRFSGANVLTF
cdr3_nt: TGTGCCACCTGGACAGGGAGATTCTCTGGGGCCAACGTCCTGACTTTC
clone_size: .
j_call: TRBJ2-6
d_call: TRBD1
v_call: TRBV28

cdr3_aa: CASLRTDMRNTEAFF
cdr3_nt: TGTGCCAGTCTCCGGACGGACATGAGGAACACTGAAGCTTTCTTT
clone_size: .
j_call: TRBJ1-1
d_call: .
v_call: TRBV6-5

cdr3_aa: CASSQGALNTGELFF
cdr3_nt: TGTGCCAGCAGCCAGGGGGCGCTAAACACCGGGGAGCTGTTTTTT
clone_size: .
j_call: TRBJ2-2
d_call: .
v_call: TRBV3-1/TRBV3-2

cdr3_aa: CASSRTGVATGELFF
cdr3_nt: TGTGCCAGCAGCCGCACAGGGGTCGCGACCGGGGAGCTGTTTTTT
clone_size: .
j_call: TRBJ2-2
d_call: TRBD1
v_call: TRBV7-9

cdr3_aa: CASRPGPYSGNTIYF
cdr3_nt: TGTGCCAGCAGGCCGGGGCCCTACTCTGGAAACACCATATATTTT
clone_size: once
j_call: TRBJ1-3
d_call: .
v_call: TRBV7-8

cdr3_aa: CASSLSTLTYEQYF
cdr3_nt: TGCGCCAGCAGCCTCTCGACATTAACCTACGAGCAGTACTTC
clone_size: .
j_call: TRBJ2-7
d_call: .
v_call: TRBV5-1

cdr3_aa: CASSIDLKDSGANVLTF
cdr3_nt: TGTGCCAGTAGTATAGATCTGAAGGACTCTGGGGCCAACGTCCTGACTTTC
clone_size: .
j_call: TRBJ2-6
d_call: .
v_call: TRBV19

cdr3_aa: CASSPGLAGADTQYF
cdr3_nt: TGTGCCAGCTCACCGGGACTAGCGGGAGCAGATACGCAGTATTTT
clone_size: .
j_call: TRBJ2-3
d_call: TRBD2
v_call: TRBV18

cdr3_aa: CASSLSWAAGGYTF
cdr3_nt: TGTGCCAGCAGTTTATCTTGGGCGGCGGGTGGCTACACCTTC
clone_size: .
j_call: TRBJ1-2
d_call: .
v_call: TRBV27

cdr3_aa: CASSLVAVEQYF
cdr3_nt: TGTGCCAGCAGCTTAGTAGCGGTCGAGCAGTACTTC
clone_size: .
j_call: TRBJ2-7
d_call: .
v_call: TRBV7-2

cdr3_aa: CASSRDRAGEKLFF
cdr3_nt: TGTGCCAGCAGCCGGGACAGGGCTGGTGAAAAACTGTTTTTT
clone_size: .
j_call: TRBJ1-4
d_call: TRBD1
v_call: TRBV5-4

cdr3_aa: CASSLRGEVGEKLFF
cdr3_nt: TGCGCCAGCAGCTTGAGGGGGGAAGTAGGTGAAAAACTGTTTTTT
clone_size: .
j_call: TRBJ1-4
d_call: .
v_call: TRBV5-1

cdr3_aa: CAISESSRELAKNIQYF
cdr3_nt: TGTGCCATCAGTGAGTCGAGTCGTGAGCTAGCCAAAAACATTCAGTACTTC
clone_size: .
j_call: TRBJ2-4
d_call: .
v_call: TRBV10-3

cdr3_aa: CASSFRGGSTEAFF
cdr3_nt: TGTGCCAGCAGCTTCCGGGGAGGGAGTACTGAAGCTTTCTTT
clone_size: .
j_call: TRBJ1-1
d_call: .
v_call: TRBV7-9

cdr3_aa: CAISEAGDGYTF
cdr3_nt: TGTGCCATCAGTGAAGCGGGGGATGGCTACACCTTC
clone_size: .
j_call: TRBJ1-2
d_call: .
v_call: TRBV10-3

cdr3_aa: CASSLRGLSGNTIYF
cdr3_nt: TGTGCCAGCAGCCTAAGAGGCTTATCTGGAAACACCATATATTTT
clone_size: .
j_call: TRBJ1-3
d_call: .
v_call: TRBV11-2

cdr3_aa: CASISRGNTIYF
cdr3_nt: TGTGCCAGCATATCGCGTGGAAACACCATATATTTT
clone_size: .
j_call: TRBJ1-3
d_call: .
v_call: TRBV6-5

cdr3_aa: CASSYGGVMNTEAFF
cdr3_nt: TGTGCCAGCAGTTATGGGGGCGTCATGAACACTGAAGCTTTCTTT
clone_size: .
j_call: TRBJ1-1
d_call: .
v_call: TRBV6-6